This T cell receptor (beta chain) was identified in a study of OX40 agonist ivuxolimab in advanced cancers. At the level of the study: Patients were infused with ivuxolimab every 2 weeks at 0.01 to 10 mg/kg. The mean age was 60 years, ranging from about 20 to 79, with about 87% of participants male. General observations from the study: At 0.1 to 3.0 mg/kg and by week 6, clonal expansion occurred in CD4+ and CD8+ blood T cells.

As to this clone: The antigen remains undetermined.

The germline V gene has CDR1 GTSNPN and CDR2 SVGIG (reference sequence). CDR3 size: 13 residues. Trimming pared 0 bases from V and 4 bases from J, leaving 9 bases between. Data came from immunoSEQ multiplex PCR; TCRdb stores just in-frame clones and leaves some out. The table lists tens of thousands of clones, 60% to 80% of them singletons. The TCR sequence derives from an adult with an advanced solid tumor such as melanoma, head and neck, liver or kidney cancer. The V gene is TRBV30, the J gene TRBJ1-1; TRBD1 might be the D (6 bases). The sample consisted of CD4+ or CD8+ T cells sorted from blood, taken in a trial of the OX40 agonist ivuxolimab. CDR3 bases: TGTGCCTGGAGTGTAACAGGGAGCACTGAAGCTTTCTTT. Its protein product is CAWSVTGSTEAFF.